This TCR beta chain was documented in a study of Ad26.COV2.S vaccination and SARS-CoV-2 variants. Study background: Ad26.COV2.S was injected intramuscularly once or twice, 56 days apart. Whole-study findings and limits: Similar non-spike TCR breadth was seen in vaccine and placebo recipients.

The assay was immunoSEQ multiplex PCR, and TCRdb's table has in-frame clones only and misses some. The profile covers fewer than 500,000 clones, with 90% appearing a single time and 10% to 15% taken by the ten largest. Concerning this clone: Antigen unknown.

As to treatment: 15 to 20 received Ad26.COV2.S at low or high dose, single or two shots; 5 received placebo; per-sample allocation not given. The investigators took samples on day 63 after the first vaccine or placebo injection. An Ad26 vector was used to express Wuhan-strain SARS-CoV-2 spike as the vaccine. The J segment lost 3 bases and the V segment lost 6 bases, leaving 7 bases of the junction unmatched. The germline V gene has CDR1 LNHDA and CDR2 SQIVND (reference sequence). This CDR3 is 15 amino acids long. The source was peripheral blood, collected in a trial of Ad26.COV2.S vaccine versus placebo. The sequence was obtained from a person aged 18-60 years who received the Ad26.COV2.S COVID-19 vaccine or a placebo. The gene calls are TRBV19 and TRBJ1-2; 10 bases map to TRBD1. This chain's CDR3 is CASRVGQGVYYGYTF. CDR3 nucleotides: TGTGCCAGTAGGGTCGGACAGGGGGTATACTATGGCTACACCTTC.